This TCR beta chain was found in a study of control samples from healthy donors and cancer patients. This clone showed up just once. Clones were sequenced by immunoSEQ multiplex PCR, and TCRdb holds only the in-frame ones, with some missing. The sample has some 130,000 clones, 85% to 95% seen once. The CDR3 is 13 residues long. Germline V gene sequence: CDR1 MNHNY, CDR2 SVGAGI (reference sequence). Deletions cut 6 bases from V and 8 bases from J, with 13 bases between. This TCR derives from a man between 18 and 29 years old in good health. This chain links TRBV6-6 with TRBJ1-4, with TRBD1 as a possible D gene (6 bases). Sequencing input: blood. Written as DNA, the CDR3 is TGTGCCAGCAGAGACGACAGGAAGGAAAAACTGTTTTTT. Translation: CASRDDRKEKLFF.